The 20 T cell receptor beta chains below were found in one sample sequenced in a study of cytomegalovirus exposure and HLA in healthy donors. The PCR was carried out with 60 Vbeta primers and 13 Jbeta primers. TCRdb keeps only in-frame clones here, not all; method: immunoSEQ multiplex PCR. Found here are about 190,000 clones, 65% to 85% of them singletons; the top ten hold roughly 1.2%. The sequenced sample consisted of PBMCs. The source is a boy younger than 10 in good health and CMV-seronegative.

J is TRBJ2-7 and V is TRBV11-3; the D is unclear. Germline loops: CDR1 SGHNT, CDR2 YENEEA. V was clipped by 4 bases and J by 3 bases, with 10 bases between them. The CDR3 is 13 amino acids. CDR3 in DNA: TGTGCCAGCAGCTCAGGAAACAACTACGAGCAGTACTTC. Translating it yields CASSSGNNYEQYF.

The genes are TRBV6-1 and TRBJ2-2, with D maybe TRBD2 (5 bases). Germline V lookup: CDR1 MNHNS, CDR2 SASEGT. Trimming took 3 bases from V and 5 from J, leaving 13 bases between them. The CDR3 totals 15 residues. CDR3 in DNA: TGTGCCAGCAGTGATTCGAATTGGAGGACCGGGGAGCTGTTTTTT. Translated: CASSDSNWRTGELFF.

CDR3 nucleotide sequence: TGTGCCAGCAGCTCCGGACAGGGGGGGAGAGGCTACACCTTC. This translates into CASSSGQGGRGYTF. This chain uses TRBV5-6 with TRBJ1-2, with TRBD1 matching over 10 bases. Germline assignment: CDR1 SGHDT and CDR2 YYEEEE. V lost 3 bases and J lost 8; bases outside the gene matches: 7. The CDR3 sequence is 14 residues long.

The chain combines TRBV4-1 with TRBJ1-2; no definite D call. CDR1 MGHRA and CDR2 YSYEKL come from the germline V gene. CDR3 length equals 13 residues. The V gene lost 2 bases and the J gene lost 6 bases, with 10 bases spanning the gap. CDR3: CASSQTIVDGYTF. Written as DNA, the CDR3 is TGCGCCAGCAGCCAAACAATCGTCGATGGCTACACCTTC.

V and J are TRBV7-8 and TRBJ1-1; a possible D gene is TRBD1 (6 bases). The germline V gene has CDR1 SGHVS and CDR2 FQNEAQ. There are 15 residues in the CDR3. With 0 bases removed from V and 1 base from J, the gap between germline ends came to 9 bases. In DNA form, the CDR3 reads TGTGCCAGCAGCTTAGCGCCACAGGGGAACACTGAAGCTTTCTTT. Translated: CASSLAPQGNTEAFF.

This clone was counted once. The chain uses TRBV5-1 and TRBJ1-1; 9 bases agree with TRBD1. Germline V gives CDR1 SGHRS, CDR2 YFSETQ. V lost 4 bases to trimming and J lost 5 bases; unmatched junction nucleotides: 6. The CDR3 extends over 14 amino acids. CDR3 sequence: CASSARDRVTEAFF. The CDR3 DNA follows: TGCGCCAGCAGCGCCCGGGACAGGGTAACTGAAGCTTTCTTT.

The chain is built from TRBV6-1 and TRBJ2-7; TRBD1 matches 8 bases. Trimming took 6 bases from V and 6 from J; bases not matched to a gene: 10. This CDR3 contains 14 residues. CDR1 is MNHNS and CDR2 is SASEGT in the germline V gene. CDR3 sequence reads: CASSASWTGFEQYV. CDR3 sequence (DNA): TGTGCCAGCAGCGCATCTTGGACAGGGTTCGAGCAGTACGTC.

V gene TRBV30 combines with J gene TRBJ2-1; D possibly corresponds to TRBD2 (6 bases). The CDR3 contains 14 residues. Germline V gene sequence: CDR1 GTSNPN, CDR2 SVGIG (reference sequence). V gave up 3 bases and J gave up 9 bases, with 18 bases separating them. CDR3 coding DNA: TGTGCCTGGAGGCTAAGGGCTAGCGAAGGTGAGCAGTTCTTC. This gives the protein CAWRLRASEGEQFF. The full variable domain, in which reference TRBV30 and TRBJ2-1 provide the parts outside the CDR3, is SQTIHQWPATLVQPVGSPLSLECTVEGTSNPNLYWYRQAAGRGLQLLFYSVGIGQISSEVPQNLSASRPQDRQFILSSKKLLLSDSGFYLCAWRLRASEGEQFFGPGTRLTVL.

V is TRBV20-1 and J is TRBJ2-1; D unclear. Trimming removed 6 bases at V and 6 bases at J, with 9 bases between. Germline V lookup: CDR1 DFQATT, CDR2 SNEGSKA (reference sequence). The CDR3 totals 11 residues. The CDR3 nucleotides are TGCAGTGCCCGGAGAGGCAATGAGCAGTTCTTC. Protein: CSARRGNEQFF.

The chain employs TRBV5-6 and TRBJ2-7; TRBD2 agrees at 11 bases. The trim removed 5 bases at V and 3 bases at J, leaving 10 bases unmatched. Germline values: CDR1 SGHDT, CDR2 YYEEEE. The CDR3 covers 16 residues. CDR3 sequence: CASRNYGTSGNYEQYV. In DNA, the CDR3 is TGTGCCAGCAGAAACTACGGGACTAGCGGAAACTACGAGCAGTACGTC.

This chain uses TRBV11-2 with TRBJ2-3, with D uncertain. This CDR3 comprises 16 residues. Trimming removed 5 bases at V and 0 bases at J, with 15 bases between. Germline loops: CDR1 SGHAT, CDR2 FQNNGV. CDR3 nucleotides: TGTGCCAGCAGCCTCCGACTCTTCCTTAGCACAGATACGCAGTATTTT. This codes for CASSLRLFLSTDTQYF.

This clone was seen a handful of times. J is TRBJ2-1 and V is TRBV12-5, with unresolved D. The germline gives CDR1 LGHNT, CDR2 FRNRAP. Trimming took 0 bases from V and 6 from J, leaving 15 bases between them. There are 16 residues in the CDR3. The CDR3 nucleotides are TGTGCTAGTGGTTTGGTACTATCATCGTTGGGCAATGAGCAGTTCTTC. Protein sequence: CASGLVLSSLGNEQFF.

V and J are TRBV30 and TRBJ2-2; D unclear. Germline assignment: CDR1 GTSNPN and CDR2 SVGIG (reference sequence). V gave up 0 bases and J gave up 1 base, with 6 bases separating them. This CDR3 region has 14 residues. The CDR3 sequence is CAWSVLVNTGELFF. CDR3 in DNA: TGTGCCTGGAGTGTACTGGTGAACACCGGGGAGCTGTTTTTT.

In its sample, this clone was seen a few times. The chain combines TRBV30 with TRBJ2-1, with 9 nucleotides matching TRBD1. V dropped 0 bases and J dropped 5; count of bases not matched to a gene: 11. The CDR3 runs 17 residues. Germline CDR1 and CDR2: GTSNPN and SVGIG (reference sequence). CDR3 amino acids: CAWSVRRRTGDHNEQFF. The CDR3 region has the DNA TGTGCCTGGAGTGTACGGAGGCGGACAGGGGACCACAATGAGCAGTTCTTC.

The J gene is TRBJ1-1, the V gene TRBV10-3; D may be TRBD1 (5 bases). Trimming cost V 8 bases and J 8 bases, with 15 bases left between them. Germline V gene sequence: CDR1 ENHRY, CDR2 SYGVKD. The CDR3 extends over 12 amino acids. Here the CDR3 DNA reads TGTGCCATCGAAAATCGGGGGGGAGAAGCTTTCTTT. Translating gives CAIENRGGEAFF.

V is TRBV5-1 and J is TRBJ2-3; D is unresolved. Trimming left V 4 bases short and J 6 bases short, with 12 bases between. CDR3 length: 13 residues. Germline CDR1 reads SGHRS; CDR2 reads YFSETQ. CDR3 in DNA: TGCGCCAGCAGCCCCGCATTTCGGGATACGCAGTATTTT. Translated, it gives CASSPAFRDTQYF.

The chain carries TRBV2 and TRBJ1-1, with 8 positions matching TRBD1. Unmatched junction bases numbered 5, after V lost 7 bases and J lost 1 base. Germline loops: CDR1 SNHLY, CDR2 FYNNEI. CDR3 length: 14 residues. The CDR3 nucleotides are TGTGCCAGCATTCTGGACAGGGCGAACACTGAAGCTTTCTTT. Protein sequence: CASILDRANTEAFF.

The chain couples TRBV5-1 to TRBJ2-1; 15 positions agree with TRBD2. The CDR3 loop spans 16 amino acids. Germline V gene sequence: CDR1 SGHRS, CDR2 YFSETQ. V shed 0 bases and J 6 bases; nucleotides not matched to a gene: 1. CDR3 region: CASSLAGLAGGNEQFF. The CDR3 DNA sequence: TGCGCCAGCAGCTTGGCGGGACTAGCGGGGGGCAATGAGCAGTTCTTC.

This clone was seen a single time. The chain recombines TRBV5-1 with TRBJ2-1; TRBD2 is a possible D gene (5 bases). The CDR3 has 15 residues. The ends were cut back, 6 bases at V and 0 bases at J, with 13 bases in the middle. Per the germline V gene, CDR1 is SGHRS and CDR2 is YFSETQ. CDR3 region: CASTHNGNSYNEQFF. The DNA for the CDR3 is TGCGCCAGCACCCATAACGGGAACTCCTACAATGAGCAGTTCTTC.

The V gene is TRBV11-2, the J gene TRBJ2-7, with 10 bases lining up with TRBD1. Per the germline V gene, CDR1 is SGHAT and CDR2 is FQNNGV. This CDR3 is 15 amino acids long. Germline trimming cut 5 bases from V and 3 bases from J; bases unmatched to any gene: 7. CDR3 DNA: TGTGCCAGCAGCGCACGGGACAGGGGCGGCTACGAGCAGTACTTC. Its protein product is CASSARDRGGYEQYF.